This TCR beta chain originates from a study of blood T cell repertoires in COVID-19. Looking at the study overall: Sources were T cells, B-cell-depleted T cells, or PBMCs; the material itself was cDNA or gDNA.

Methods used by the authors: From reference gene primer amplification, estimates of nucleated cell counts were derived. Profiling relied on immunoSEQ multiplex PCR, and the TCRdb table lists in-frame clones only, not all of them. The DNA gave D and trimming, while V, J and clone size come from that table. The sample holds a few hundred thousand clones, just over 85% seen once. Individuals aged 18 to 89 years were recruited from 24 US areas. Cohort 3 recovery required two negative PCRs, clearance, or symptom resolution. This TCR was sampled from a man younger than 40 who had recovered from COVID-19. The specimen sequenced was PBMCs or T cells enriched from blood (not recorded which).

The CDR3 sequence: CAWSVEELGPQHF. Written as DNA, the CDR3 is TGTGCCTGGAGTGTAGAGGAGTTGGGGCCCCAGCATTTT. The chain carries TRBV30 and TRBJ1-5; no definite D call. The germline V and J ends were trimmed by 0 bases and 9 bases, with 12 bases remaining between them. The CDR3 has 13 amino acids. Germline loops: CDR1 GTSNPN, CDR2 SVGIG (reference sequence).